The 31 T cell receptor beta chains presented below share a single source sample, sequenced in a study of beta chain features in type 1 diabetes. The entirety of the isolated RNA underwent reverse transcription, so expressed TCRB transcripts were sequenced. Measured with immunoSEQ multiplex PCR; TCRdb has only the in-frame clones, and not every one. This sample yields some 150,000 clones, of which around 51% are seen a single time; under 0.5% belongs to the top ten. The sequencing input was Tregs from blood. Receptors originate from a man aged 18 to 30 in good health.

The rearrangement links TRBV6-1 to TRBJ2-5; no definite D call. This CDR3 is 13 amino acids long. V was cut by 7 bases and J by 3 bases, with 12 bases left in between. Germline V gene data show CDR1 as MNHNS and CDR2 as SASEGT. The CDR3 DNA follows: TGTGCCAGCACATCTGCTACAGAAGAGACCCAGTACTTC. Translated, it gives CASTSATEETQYF.

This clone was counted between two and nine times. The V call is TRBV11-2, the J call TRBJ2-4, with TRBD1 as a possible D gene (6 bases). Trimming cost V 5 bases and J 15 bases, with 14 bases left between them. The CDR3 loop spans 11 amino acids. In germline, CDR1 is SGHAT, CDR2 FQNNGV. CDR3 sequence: CASSRDGQLYF. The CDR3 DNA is TGTGCCAGCAGCAGGGATGGACAGTTGTACTTC.

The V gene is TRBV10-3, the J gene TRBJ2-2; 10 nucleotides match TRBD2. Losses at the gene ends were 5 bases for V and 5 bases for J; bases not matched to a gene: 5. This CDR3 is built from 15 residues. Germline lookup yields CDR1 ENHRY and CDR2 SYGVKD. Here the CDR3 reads CAISLAGDQTGELFF. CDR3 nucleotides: TGTGCCATCAGTCTAGCGGGGGATCAAACCGGGGAGCTGTTTTTT.

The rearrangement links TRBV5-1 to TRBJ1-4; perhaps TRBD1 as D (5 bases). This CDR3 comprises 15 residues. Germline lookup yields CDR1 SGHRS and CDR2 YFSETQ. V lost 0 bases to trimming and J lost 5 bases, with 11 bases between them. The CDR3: CASSLVPGDNEKLFF. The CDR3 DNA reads TGCGCCAGCAGCTTGGTGCCGGGGGACAATGAAAAACTGTTTTTT.

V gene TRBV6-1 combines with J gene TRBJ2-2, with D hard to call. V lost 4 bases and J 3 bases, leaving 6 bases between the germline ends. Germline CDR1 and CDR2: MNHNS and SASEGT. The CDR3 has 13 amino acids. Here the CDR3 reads CASSAQYTGELFF. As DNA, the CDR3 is TGTGCCAGCAGTGCCCAATACACCGGGGAGCTGTTTTTT.

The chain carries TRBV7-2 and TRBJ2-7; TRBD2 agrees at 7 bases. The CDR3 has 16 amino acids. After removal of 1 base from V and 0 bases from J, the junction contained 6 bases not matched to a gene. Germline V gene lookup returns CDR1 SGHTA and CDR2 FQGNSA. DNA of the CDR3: TGTGCCAGCAGCTTAGAGTGGACTAGGTTCTCCTACGAGCAGTACTTC. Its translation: CASSLEWTRFSYEQYF.

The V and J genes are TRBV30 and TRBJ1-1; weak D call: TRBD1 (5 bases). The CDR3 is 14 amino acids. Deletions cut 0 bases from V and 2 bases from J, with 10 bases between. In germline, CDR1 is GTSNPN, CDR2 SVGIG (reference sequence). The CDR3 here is CAWSVKGVNTEAFF. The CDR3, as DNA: TGTGCCTGGAGTGTTAAAGGGGTAAACACTGAAGCTTTCTTT.

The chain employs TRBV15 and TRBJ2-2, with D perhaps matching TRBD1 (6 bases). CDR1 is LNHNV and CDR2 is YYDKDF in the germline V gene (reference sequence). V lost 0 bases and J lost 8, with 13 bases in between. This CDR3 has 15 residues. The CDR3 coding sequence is TGTGCCACCAGCAGAGAGACTCCCGGGACAGGGGAGCTGTTTTTT. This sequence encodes CATSRETPGTGELFF. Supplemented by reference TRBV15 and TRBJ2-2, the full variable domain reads DAMVIQNPRYQVTQFGKPVTLSCSQTLNHNVMYWYQQKSSQAPKLLFHYYDKDFNNEADTPDNFQSRRPNTSFCFLDIRSPGLGDTAMYLCATSRETPGTGELFFGEGSRLTVL.

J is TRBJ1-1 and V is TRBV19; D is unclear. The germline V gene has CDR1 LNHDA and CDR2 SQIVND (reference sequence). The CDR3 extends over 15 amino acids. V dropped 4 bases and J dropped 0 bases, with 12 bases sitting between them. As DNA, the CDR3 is TGTGCCAGTAGTACCGAGTTGATCATGAACACTGAAGCTTTCTTT. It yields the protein CASSTELIMNTEAFF.

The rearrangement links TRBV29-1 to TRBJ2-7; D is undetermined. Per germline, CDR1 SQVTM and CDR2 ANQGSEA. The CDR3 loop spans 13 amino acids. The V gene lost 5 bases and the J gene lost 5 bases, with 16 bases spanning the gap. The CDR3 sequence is CSVNSQVKHEQYF. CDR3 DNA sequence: TGCAGCGTTAATTCCCAGGTGAAACACGAGCAGTACTTC.

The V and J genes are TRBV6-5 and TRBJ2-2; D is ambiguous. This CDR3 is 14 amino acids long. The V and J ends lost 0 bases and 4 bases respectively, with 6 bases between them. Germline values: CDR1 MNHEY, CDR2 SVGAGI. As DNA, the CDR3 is TGTGCCAGCAGTTACTCCAGGCTCACCGGGGAGCTGTTTTTT. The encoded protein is CASSYSRLTGELFF.

CDR3 in DNA: TGCGCCAGCAGCCAAGAATTGGCCAGGGTCGGGGCCAACGTCCTGACTTTC. Translated: CASSQELARVGANVLTF. The rearrangement links TRBV4-3 to TRBJ2-6, with D perhaps matching TRBD1 (5 bases). The V end lost 0 bases, the J end lost 4 bases, and 13 bases lay between the germline ends. This CDR3 region has 17 residues. Germline CDR1 is LGHNA and CDR2 is YSLEER.

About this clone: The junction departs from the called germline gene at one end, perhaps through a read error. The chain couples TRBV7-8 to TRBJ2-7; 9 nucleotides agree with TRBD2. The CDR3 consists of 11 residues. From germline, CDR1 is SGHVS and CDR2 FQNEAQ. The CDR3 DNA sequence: TGTGCCAGCAGTTTAGCGGGAGAGAAGTACTTC. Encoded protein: CASSLAGEKYF.

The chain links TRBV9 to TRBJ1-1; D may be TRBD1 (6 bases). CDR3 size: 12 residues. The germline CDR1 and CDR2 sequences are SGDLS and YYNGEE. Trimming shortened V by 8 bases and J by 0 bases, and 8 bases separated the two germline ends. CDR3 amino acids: CASKGVNTEAFF. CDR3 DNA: TGTGCCAGTAAGGGGGTGAACACTGAAGCTTTCTTT.

The CDR3 here is CASSPRTSAYNEQFF. Here the CDR3 DNA reads TGTGCCAGCTCACCACGGACTAGCGCGTACAATGAGCAGTTCTTC. The rearrangement uses TRBV18 and TRBJ2-1, with TRBD2 matching over 9 bases. Germline assignment: CDR1 KGHSH and CDR2 LQKENI. Trimming removed 1 base from V and 4 bases from J; junction bases left unmatched: 2. The CDR3 has 15 residues.

The CDR3 loop is CASSLRRANYGYTF. The CDR3 coding sequence is TGTGCCAGCAGTTTACGTCGAGCTAACTATGGCTACACCTTC. The chain uses TRBV28 and TRBJ1-2; D is undetermined. With 2 bases removed from V and 0 bases from J, the gap between germline ends came to 7 bases. The CDR3 covers 14 residues. Germline loops: CDR1 MDHEN, CDR2 SYDVKM.

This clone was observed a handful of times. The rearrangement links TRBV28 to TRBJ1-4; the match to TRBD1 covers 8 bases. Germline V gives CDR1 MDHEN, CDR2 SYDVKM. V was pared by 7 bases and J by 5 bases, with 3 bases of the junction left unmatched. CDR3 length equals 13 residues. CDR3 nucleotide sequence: TGTGCCAGCATCAGGACAGGGAATGAAAAACTGTTTTTT. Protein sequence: CASIRTGNEKLFF. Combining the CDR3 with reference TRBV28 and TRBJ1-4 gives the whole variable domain DVKVTQSSRYLVKRTGEKVFLECVQDMDHENMFWYRQDPGLGLRLIYFSYDVKMKEKGDIPEGYSVSREKKERFSLILESASTNQTSMYLCASIRTGNEKLFFGSGTQLSVL.

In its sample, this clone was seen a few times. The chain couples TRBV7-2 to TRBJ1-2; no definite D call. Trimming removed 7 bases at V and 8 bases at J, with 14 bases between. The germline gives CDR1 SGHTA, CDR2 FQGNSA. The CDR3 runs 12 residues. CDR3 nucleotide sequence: TGTGCCAGCACCCCAGACTCCCTGGGCTACACCTTC. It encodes CASTPDSLGYTF.

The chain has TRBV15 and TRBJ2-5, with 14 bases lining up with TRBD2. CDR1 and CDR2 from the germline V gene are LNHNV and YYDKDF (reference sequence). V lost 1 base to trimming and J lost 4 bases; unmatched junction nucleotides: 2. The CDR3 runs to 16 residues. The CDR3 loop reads CATSRVGTSGGETQYF. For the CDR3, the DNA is TGTGCCACCAGCAGAGTTGGGACTAGCGGGGGAGAGACCCAGTACTTC.

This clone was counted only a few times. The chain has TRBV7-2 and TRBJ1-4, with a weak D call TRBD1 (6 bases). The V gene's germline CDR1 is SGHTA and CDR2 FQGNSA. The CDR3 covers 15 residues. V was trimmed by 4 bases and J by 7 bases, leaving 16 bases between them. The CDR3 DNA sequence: TGTGCCAGCAGCTCTCCGGGACAAGGATTTGAAAAACTGTTTTTT. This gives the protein CASSSPGQGFEKLFF. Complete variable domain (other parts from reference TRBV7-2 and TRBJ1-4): GAGVSQSPSNKVTEKGKDVELRCDPISGHTALYWYRQSLGQGLEFLIYFQGNSAPDKSGLPSDRFSAERTGGSVSTLTIQRTQQEDSAVYLCASSSPGQGFEKLFFGSGTQLSVL.

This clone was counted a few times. In nucleotides, the CDR3 is TGCGCCAGTTTCTCGGGAGTATCGGGAGAGACCCAGTACTTC. Translating gives CASFSGVSGETQYF. This chain uses TRBV5-1 with TRBJ2-5, with D maybe TRBD2 (6 bases). The V gene's germline CDR1 is SGHRS and CDR2 YFSETQ. The CDR3 has 14 amino acids. Trimming shortened V by 8 bases and J by 4 bases, and 18 bases separated the two germline ends.

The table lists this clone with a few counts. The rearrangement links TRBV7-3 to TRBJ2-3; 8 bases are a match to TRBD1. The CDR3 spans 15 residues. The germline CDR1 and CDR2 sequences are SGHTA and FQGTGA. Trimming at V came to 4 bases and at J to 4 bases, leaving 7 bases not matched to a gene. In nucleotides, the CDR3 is TGTGCCAGCAGCTCGACAGGGGTTGAGGCAGATACGCAGTATTTT. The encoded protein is CASSSTGVEADTQYF.

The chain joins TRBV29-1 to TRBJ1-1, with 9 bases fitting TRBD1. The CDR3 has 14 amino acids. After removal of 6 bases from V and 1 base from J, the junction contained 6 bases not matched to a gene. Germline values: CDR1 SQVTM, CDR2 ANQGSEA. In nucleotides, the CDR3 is TGCAGCGTCGTCATGGGACAGGGGAACACTGAAGCTTTCTTT. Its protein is CSVVMGQGNTEAFF.

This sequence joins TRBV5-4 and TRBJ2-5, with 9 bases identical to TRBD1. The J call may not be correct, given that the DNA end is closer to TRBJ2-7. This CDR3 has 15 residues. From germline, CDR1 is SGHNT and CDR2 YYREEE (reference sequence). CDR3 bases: TGTGCCAGCAGCTTCGGACAGGGGTATACCTACGAGCAGTACTTC. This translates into CASSFGQGYTYEQYF.

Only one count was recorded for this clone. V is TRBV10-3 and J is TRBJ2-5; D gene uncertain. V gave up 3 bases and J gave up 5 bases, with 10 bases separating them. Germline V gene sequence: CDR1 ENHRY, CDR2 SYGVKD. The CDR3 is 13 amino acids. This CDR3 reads CAISDSAEETQYF. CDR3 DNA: TGTGCCATCAGTGACTCCGCGGAGGAGACCCAGTACTTC.

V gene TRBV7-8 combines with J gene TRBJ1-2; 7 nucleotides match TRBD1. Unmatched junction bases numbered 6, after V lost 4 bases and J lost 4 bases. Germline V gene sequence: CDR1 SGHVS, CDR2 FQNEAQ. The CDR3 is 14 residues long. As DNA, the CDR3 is TGTGCCAGCAGCTCGGAGGGGGCCTTCTATGGCTACACCTTC. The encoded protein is CASSSEGAFYGYTF. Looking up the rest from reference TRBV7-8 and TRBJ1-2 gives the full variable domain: GAGVSQSPRYKVAKRGQDVALRCDPISGHVSLFWYQQALGQGPEFLTYFQNEAQLDKSGLPSDRFFAERPEGSVSTLKIQRTQQEDSAVYLCASSSEGAFYGYTFGSGTRLTVV.

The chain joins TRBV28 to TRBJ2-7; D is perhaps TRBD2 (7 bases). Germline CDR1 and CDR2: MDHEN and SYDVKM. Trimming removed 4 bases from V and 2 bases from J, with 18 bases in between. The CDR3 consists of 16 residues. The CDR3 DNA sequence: TGTGCCAGCAGTTGGACGGGGGGCGGCCGCCCCTACGAGCAGTACTTC. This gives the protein CASSWTGGGRPYEQYF.

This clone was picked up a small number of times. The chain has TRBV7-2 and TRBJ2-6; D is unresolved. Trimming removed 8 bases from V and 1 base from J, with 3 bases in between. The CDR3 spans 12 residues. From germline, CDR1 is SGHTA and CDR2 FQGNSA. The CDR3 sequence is CASLSGANVLTF. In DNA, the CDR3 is TGTGCCAGCTTATCTGGGGCCAACGTCCTGACTTTC.

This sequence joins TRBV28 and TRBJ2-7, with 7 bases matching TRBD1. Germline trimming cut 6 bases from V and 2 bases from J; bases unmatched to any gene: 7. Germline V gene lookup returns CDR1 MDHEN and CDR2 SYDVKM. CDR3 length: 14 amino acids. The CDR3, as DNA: TGTGCCAGCAGGACCCGGGACAGAACCTACGAGCAGTACTTC. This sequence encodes CASRTRDRTYEQYF.

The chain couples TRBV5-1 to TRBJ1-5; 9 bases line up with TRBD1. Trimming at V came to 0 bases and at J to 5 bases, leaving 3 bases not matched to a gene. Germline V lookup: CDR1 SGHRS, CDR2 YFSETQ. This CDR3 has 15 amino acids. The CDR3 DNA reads TGCGCCAGCAGCTTGGGGGGGACAGGGTATCAGCCCCAGCATTTT. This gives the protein CASSLGGTGYQPQHF.

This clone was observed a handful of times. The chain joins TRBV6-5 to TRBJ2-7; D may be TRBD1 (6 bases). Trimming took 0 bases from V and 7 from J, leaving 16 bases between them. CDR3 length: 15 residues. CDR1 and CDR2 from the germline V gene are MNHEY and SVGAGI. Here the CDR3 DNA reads TGTGCCAGCAGTTACTCTAAACAGGGTGGTGGAGAGCAGTACTTC. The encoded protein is CASSYSKQGGGEQYF.